This T cell receptor (beta chain) was observed in a study of beta chain features in type 1 diabetes. At the level of the study: Patients and healthy donors were similar in age, gender and cell yields.

The table lists this clone with a few counts. Its antigen is as yet unknown. Markers CD45RO/CCR7/CD25/CD127/CD95/CD27 served to sort CD4+ naive, central memory, regulatory and stem cell-like memory cells. Study-wide results and caveats: Lower insertion and higher deletion counts appeared at VDJ junctions in type 1 diabetes patients. Researchers report that Type 1 diabetes patients had moderately but significantly shorter TCRB CDR3s across all four CD4+ subsets. Equally in patients and controls, PCR might preferentially amplify shorter templates.

V gave up 5 bases and J gave up 4 bases, with 18 bases separating them. The CDR3 consists of 16 residues. The germline V gene encodes CDR1 MNHEY and CDR2 SMNVEV (reference sequence). Expressed TCRB transcripts were sequenced, since all the RNA that had been isolated was reverse transcribed. The table came from immunoSEQ multiplex PCR; TCRdb's copy has only in-frame clones and leaves some out. The sample lists around 690,000 clones; 9.5% to 15% were seen once. The receptor was derived from a man aged 30 to 39 with type 1 diabetes. Sequences were obtained from naive CD4+ T cells from blood. V usage is TRBV27 and J usage is TRBJ2-1, with D possibly TRBD2 on 7 matching bases. The CDR3: CASSPLGGGLYNEQFF. The DNA for the CDR3 is TGTGCCAGCAGTCCCCTAGGGGGGGGTCTTTACAATGAGCAGTTCTTC.